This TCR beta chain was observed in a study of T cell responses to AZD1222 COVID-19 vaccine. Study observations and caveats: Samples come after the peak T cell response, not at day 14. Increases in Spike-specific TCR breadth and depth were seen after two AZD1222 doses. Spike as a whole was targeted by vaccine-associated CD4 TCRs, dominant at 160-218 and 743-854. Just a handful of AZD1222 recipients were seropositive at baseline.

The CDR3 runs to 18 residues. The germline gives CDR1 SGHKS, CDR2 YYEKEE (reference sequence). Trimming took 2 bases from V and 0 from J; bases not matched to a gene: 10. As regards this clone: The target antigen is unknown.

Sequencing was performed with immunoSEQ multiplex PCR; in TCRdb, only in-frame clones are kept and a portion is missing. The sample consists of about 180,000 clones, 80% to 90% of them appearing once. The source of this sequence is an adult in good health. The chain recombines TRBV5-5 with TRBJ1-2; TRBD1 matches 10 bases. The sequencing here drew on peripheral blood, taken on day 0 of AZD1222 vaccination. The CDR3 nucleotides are TGTGCCAGCAGCTTCCTCCGACAGGGGGCCACCTCTAACTATGGCTACACCTTC. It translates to CASSFLRQGATSNYGYTF.